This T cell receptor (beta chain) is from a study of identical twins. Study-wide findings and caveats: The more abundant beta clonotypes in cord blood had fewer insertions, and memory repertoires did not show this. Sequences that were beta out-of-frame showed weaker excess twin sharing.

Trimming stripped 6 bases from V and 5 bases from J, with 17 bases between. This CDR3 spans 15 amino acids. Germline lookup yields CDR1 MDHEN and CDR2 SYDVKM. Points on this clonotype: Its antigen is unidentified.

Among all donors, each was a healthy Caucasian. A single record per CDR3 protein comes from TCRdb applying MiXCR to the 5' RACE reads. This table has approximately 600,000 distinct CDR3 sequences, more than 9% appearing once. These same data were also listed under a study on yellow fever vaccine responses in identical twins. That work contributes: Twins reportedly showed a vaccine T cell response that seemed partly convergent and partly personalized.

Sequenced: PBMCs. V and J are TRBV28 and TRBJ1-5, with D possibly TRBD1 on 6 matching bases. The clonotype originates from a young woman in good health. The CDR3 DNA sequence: TGTGCCAGCAGCCGGAGGGGGGAGCGGTATCAGCCCCAGCATTTT. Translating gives CASSRRGERYQPQHF. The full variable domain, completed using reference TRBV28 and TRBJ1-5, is DVKVTQSSRYLVKRTGEKVFLECVQDMDHENMFWYRQDPGLGLRLIYFSYDVKMKEKGDIPEGYSVSREKKERFSLILESASTNQTSMYLCASSRRGERYQPQHFGDGTRLSIL.